The 15 T cell receptor beta chains listed next were all sequenced from one sample in a study of post-analysis software for immune sequencing data. Study-level findings and limits: Among a handful of TRBV segments more frequent in patients than controls were TRBV5-6, TRBV5-1 and TRBV20-1.

Incorporated into the TCR beta cDNA libraries were unique molecular identifiers, which served to reduce PCR and sequencing biases. TCRdb passed the PCR reads through MiXCR, listing each CDR3 protein once. The sample shows hundreds of thousands of distinct CDR3 sequences, just under 30% of them seen only once. No antigen is known for these receptors. Material for sequencing was blood. Source of these receptors: a girl aged 10-17 years with multiple sclerosis.

The chain joins TRBV7-2 to TRBJ1-1; D gene uncertain. The ends were cut back, 3 bases at V and 11 bases at J, with 13 bases in the middle. Germline V gene data show CDR1 as SGHTA and CDR2 as FQGNSA. This CDR3 comprises 12 residues. CDR3 sequence reads: CASSFRDIGAFF. The CDR3 nucleotides are TGTGCCAGCAGCTTTCGGGATATAGGGGCTTTCTTT.

This clonotype was observed a handful of times. The rearrangement joins TRBV20-1 to TRBJ1-5; possibly TRBD1 for D (5 bases). Germline-derived CDR1 and CDR2 are DFQATT and SNEGSKA (reference sequence). The ends were cut back, 5 bases at V and 3 bases at J, with 14 bases in the middle. The CDR3 consists of 14 residues. CDR3 residues: CSASRGDVNQPQHF. CDR3 bases: TGCAGTGCTTCCCGGGGGGACGTCAATCAGCCCCAGCATTTT.

J is TRBJ2-7 and V is TRBV10-3; tentative D call: TRBD2 (5 bases). The CDR3 is 15 residues long. Germline V lookup: CDR1 ENHRY, CDR2 SYGVKD. The V gene lost 4 bases and the J gene lost 5 bases, with 18 bases spanning the gap. The DNA for the CDR3 is TGTGCCATCAGTGGGGATAGCAGGAGGTTCGACGAGCAGTACTTC. Translation gives CAISGDSRRFDEQYF.

The chain recombines TRBV7-9 with TRBJ2-1; a possible D gene is TRBD2 (5 bases). This CDR3 is built from 13 residues. Germline CDR1 and CDR2: SEHNR and FQNEAQ (reference sequence). The ends were cut back, 2 bases at V and 6 bases at J, with 8 bases in the middle. The CDR3 spells CASSLLAANEQFF. The CDR3 DNA reads TGTGCCAGCAGCTTACTAGCAGCCAATGAGCAGTTCTTC.

This clonotype was counted a few times. V gene TRBV20-1 combines with J gene TRBJ2-5; a weak D match, TRBD2 (5 bases). The V end lost 5 bases, the J end lost 1 base, and 11 bases lay between the germline ends. The CDR3 runs 13 residues. Germline CDR1 is DFQATT and CDR2 is SNEGSKA (reference sequence). The CDR3 sequence: CSAPRVSQETQYF. CDR3 DNA sequence: TGCAGTGCTCCGCGGGTGAGCCAAGAGACCCAGTACTTC.

Only a few counts were recorded for this clonotype. The chain has TRBV5-1 and TRBJ1-2; possible D gene TRBD1, 5 bases. This CDR3 has 19 amino acids. Trimming shortened V by 0 bases and J by 5 bases, and 26 bases separated the two germline ends. Germline CDR1 is SGHRS and CDR2 is YFSETQ. The CDR3: CASSLEPGSGLTREYGYTF. CDR3 coding DNA: TGCGCCAGCAGCTTGGAACCTGGATCGGGACTAACAAGGGAATATGGCTACACCTTC. Variable domain in full (rest from reference TRBV5-1 and TRBJ1-2): KAGVTQTPRYLIKTRGQQVTLSCSPISGHRSVSWYQQTPGQGLQFLFEYFSETQRNKGNFPGRFSGRQFSNSRSEMNVSTLELGDSALYLCASSLEPGSGLTREYGYTFGSGTRLTVV.

This chain connects TRBV20-1 to TRBJ2-7; unclear D gene. The germline V gene has CDR1 DFQATT and CDR2 SNEGSKA (reference sequence). The CDR3 runs to 15 residues. Trimming took 1 base from V and 1 from J, leaving 14 bases between them. The DNA for the CDR3 is TGCAGTGCTAGAGGACGGTCGAGTGGATCCTACGAGCAGTACTTC. Translating it yields CSARGRSSGSYEQYF.

This clonotype turned up a few times. The chain couples TRBV5-1 to TRBJ2-3, with TRBD2 matching 10 bases. The CDR3 totals 16 residues. Germline V gene sequence: CDR1 SGHRS, CDR2 YFSETQ. The trim removed 4 bases at V and 2 bases at J, leaving 7 bases unmatched. The CDR3 DNA reads as TGCGCCAGCAGCCCCGGACTAGCGGCAGACACAGATACGCAGTATTTT. This sequence encodes CASSPGLAADTDTQYF.

V gene TRBV3-1 combines with J gene TRBJ2-1, with D perhaps matching TRBD2 (6 bases). V was shortened by 4 bases and J by 9 bases, with 16 bases between the two germline ends. The germline V gene encodes CDR1 LGHDT and CDR2 YNNKEL (reference sequence). The CDR3 has 14 residues. The CDR3 is CASSLLTSRGEQFF. For the CDR3, the DNA is TGTGCCAGCAGCCTACTGACTAGTAGAGGTGAGCAGTTCTTC.

This clonotype was counted many times. The rearrangement joins TRBV5-1 to TRBJ2-7, with TRBD1 as a possible D gene (5 bases). The length of the CDR3 is 14 residues. With 0 bases removed from V and 3 bases from J, the gap between germline ends came to 10 bases. Germline loops: CDR1 SGHRS, CDR2 YFSETQ. The CDR3 protein is CASSLVVTVYEQYF. The CDR3 region has the DNA TGCGCCAGCAGCTTGGTGGTGACAGTCTACGAGCAGTACTTC.

This clonotype turned up a few times. The DNA for the CDR3 is TGTGCCAGCACCCCGGGGGGTACTCAGCCCCAGCATTTT. Amino acids: CASTPGGTQPQHF. The rearrangement uses TRBV12-3 or TRBV12-4 and TRBJ1-5; weak D call: TRBD1 (5 bases). Trimming stripped 7 bases from V and 6 bases from J, with 13 bases between. The length of the CDR3 is 13 residues.

This clonotype was observed once. The rearrangement links TRBV6-1 to TRBJ1-2; no clear D. V shed 6 bases and J shed 1 base, with 9 bases lying between them. Germline lookup yields CDR1 MNHNS and CDR2 SASEGT. The CDR3 spans 13 residues. The CDR3 loop reads CASRVGSNYGYTF. For the CDR3, the DNA is TGTGCCAGCAGAGTGGGCAGTAACTATGGCTACACCTTC.

The sample holds a few counts of this clonotype. This sequence joins TRBV27 and TRBJ1-4; weak D call: TRBD1 (5 bases). The V and J ends lost 6 bases and 7 bases respectively, with 15 bases between them. The CDR3 length is 14 residues. Germline V gene sequence: CDR1 MNHEY, CDR2 SMNVEV (reference sequence). This chain's CDR3 is CASSRGGWGEKLFF. The CDR3 DNA is TGTGCCAGCAGCCGCGGGGGTTGGGGTGAAAAACTGTTTTTT.

This clonotype showed up just a few times. The J gene is TRBJ2-7, the V gene TRBV20-1; unclear D gene. Germline V lookup: CDR1 DFQATT, CDR2 SNEGSKA (reference sequence). Between the trimmed V and J ends, which lost 3 bases and 1 base, there was a span of 13 bases. The length of the CDR3 is 14 residues. The CDR3 coding sequence is TGCAGTGCTAGGGTGGGGATGGAGTCCTACGAGCAGTACTTC. Its translation is CSARVGMESYEQYF.

The chain carries TRBV7-9 and TRBJ1-2; D is ambiguous. Trimming removed 0 bases from V and 8 bases from J, with 7 bases in between. The CDR3 length is 12 residues. CDR1 SEHNR and CDR2 FQNEAQ come from the germline V gene (reference sequence). DNA for the CDR3: TGTGCCAGCAGCTTAGCCCCAGGAGGCTACACCTTC. It specifies CASSLAPGGYTF.